A single sample is the source of the 9 T cell receptor beta chains below, sequenced in a study of blood T cell repertoires in COVID-19. Repertoires were generated with immunoSEQ multiplex PCR, while TCRdb's copy carries only in-frame clones and drops some. The sample contains around 99,000 clones, 84% of which appear only once. Sample: peripheral blood. These receptors were collected from a human donor in a cohort sampled during active COVID-19.

This rearrangement joins TRBV5-1 to TRBJ1-2; 11 nucleotides agree with TRBD1. The J segment lost 6 bases and the V segment lost 1 base, leaving 5 bases of the junction unmatched. There are 15 residues in the CDR3. Germline loops: CDR1 SGHRS, CDR2 YFSETQ. The CDR3 DNA follows: TGCGCCAGCAGCTTGCGGACAGGGGGCTTGGATGGCTACACCTTC. It translates to CASSLRTGGLDGYTF.

This chain joins TRBV2 and TRBJ2-1; D is perhaps TRBD2 (6 bases). Trimming removed 0 bases at V and 9 bases at J, with 12 bases between. There are 14 residues in the CDR3. Germline V CDR1 and CDR2: SNHLY, FYNNEI. DNA for the CDR3: TGTGCCAGCAGTGAAGCGCGGGGTATGAGTGAGCAGTTCTTC. It yields the protein CASSEARGMSEQFF.

This chain connects TRBV28 to TRBJ2-2, with D perhaps matching TRBD2 (6 bases). The CDR3 spans 18 residues. The germline V gene encodes CDR1 MDHEN and CDR2 SYDVKM. The germline V and J ends were trimmed by 8 bases and 1 base, with 23 bases remaining between them. The chain's CDR3 is CASGKLAPGLRNTGELFF. In DNA form, the CDR3 reads TGTGCCAGCGGAAAACTAGCTCCTGGGTTAAGGAACACCGGGGAGCTGTTTTTT.

The chain is built from TRBV6-2 or TRBV6-3 and TRBJ2-1; 12 bases agree with TRBD2. Trimming cost V 0 bases and J 4 bases; bases outside gene matches: 7. The CDR3 runs to 18 residues. Germline CDR1 and CDR2: MNHEY and SVGEGT. The CDR3 sequence: CASSYSRTSGILYNEQFF. The DNA for the CDR3 is TGTGCCAGCAGTTACTCGAGGACTAGCGGGATTTTGTACAATGAGCAGTTCTTC.

The V call is TRBV19, the J call TRBJ2-3; TRBD2 matches 12 bases. J gave up 2 bases and V 5 bases, and 5 bases lay outside the gene matches. CDR3 size: 16 residues. Germline CDR1 LNHDA, CDR2 SQIVND (reference sequence). CDR3 in DNA: TGTGCCAGTAGTGAAGGACTAGCGGGATACACAGATACGCAGTATTTT. Its protein is CASSEGLAGYTDTQYF. Based on the CDR3 plus reference TRBV19 and TRBJ2-3, the full variable domain is DGGITQSPKYLFRKEGQNVTLSCEQNLNHDAMYWYRQDPGQGLRLIYYSQIVNDFQKGDIAEGYSVSREKKESFPLTVTSAQKNPTAFYLCASSEGLAGYTDTQYFGPGTRLTVL.

The CDR3 DNA sequence: TGTGCCAGCTCACCACCGGGACTGAACACCGGGGAGCTGTTTTTT. Translated, it gives CASSPPGLNTGELFF. This sequence joins TRBV18 and TRBJ2-2; the D gene is possibly TRBD2 (6 bases). CDR3 length: 15 residues. CDR1 is KGHSH and CDR2 is LQKENI in the germline V gene. Trimming took off 0 bases at V and 1 base at J, with 6 bases between the two ends.

V usage is TRBV4-1 and J usage is TRBJ1-6; tentative D call: TRBD1 (5 bases). V was trimmed by 0 bases and J by 1 base, leaving 13 bases between them. The germline CDR1 and CDR2 sequences are MGHRA and YSYEKL. The CDR3 contains 18 residues. The CDR3: CASSQDPGVFSYNSPLHF. The CDR3 region has the DNA TGCGCCAGCAGCCAAGATCCGGGGGTTTTTTCCTATAATTCACCCCTCCACTTT.

The rearrangement uses TRBV4-3 and TRBJ1-2; TRBD1 matches 9 bases. V lost 1 base to trimming and J lost 5 bases; unmatched junction nucleotides: 8. CDR3 length equals 16 residues. Germline values: CDR1 LGHNA, CDR2 YSLEER. CDR3 protein: CASSQGIGTGRYGYTF. For the CDR3, the DNA is TGCGCCAGCAGCCAAGGAATCGGGACAGGGAGGTATGGCTACACCTTC.

This sequence joins TRBV10-3 and TRBJ2-7, with 7 nucleotides matching TRBD1. V shed 4 bases and J 6 bases; nucleotides not matched to a gene: 6. This CDR3 region has 13 residues. Per the germline V gene, CDR1 is ENHRY and CDR2 is SYGVKD. CDR3 in DNA: TGTGCCATCAGTGGGACAGGTGAGGGCGAGCAGTACGTC. As protein: CAISGTGEGEQYV.